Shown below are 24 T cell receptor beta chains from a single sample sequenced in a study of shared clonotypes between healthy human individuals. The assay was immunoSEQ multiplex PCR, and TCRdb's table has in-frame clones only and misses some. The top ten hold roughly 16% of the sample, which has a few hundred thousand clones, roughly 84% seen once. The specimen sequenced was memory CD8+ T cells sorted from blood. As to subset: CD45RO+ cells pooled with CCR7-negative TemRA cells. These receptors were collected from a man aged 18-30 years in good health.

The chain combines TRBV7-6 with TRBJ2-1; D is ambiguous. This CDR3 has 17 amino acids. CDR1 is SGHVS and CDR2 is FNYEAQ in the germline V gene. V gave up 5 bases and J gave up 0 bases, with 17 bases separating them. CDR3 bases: TGTGCCAGCAGCCCTTCCCGGAGTTCGAGCTCCTACAATGAGCAGTTCTTC. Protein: CASSPSRSSSSYNEQFF.

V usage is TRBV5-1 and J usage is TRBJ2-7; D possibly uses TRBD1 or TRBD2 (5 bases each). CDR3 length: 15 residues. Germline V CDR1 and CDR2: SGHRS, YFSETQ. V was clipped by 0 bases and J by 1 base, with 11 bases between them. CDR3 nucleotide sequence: TGCGCCAGCAGCTTGGACCGGGACGGATCCTACGAGCAGTACTTC. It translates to CASSLDRDGSYEQYF.

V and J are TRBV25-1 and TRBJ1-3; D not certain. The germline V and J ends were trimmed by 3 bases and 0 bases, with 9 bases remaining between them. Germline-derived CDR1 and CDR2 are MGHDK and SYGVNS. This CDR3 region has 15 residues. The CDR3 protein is CASSDPQSSGNTIYF. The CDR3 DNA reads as TGTGCCAGCAGTGACCCCCAGTCCTCTGGAAACACCATATATTTT.

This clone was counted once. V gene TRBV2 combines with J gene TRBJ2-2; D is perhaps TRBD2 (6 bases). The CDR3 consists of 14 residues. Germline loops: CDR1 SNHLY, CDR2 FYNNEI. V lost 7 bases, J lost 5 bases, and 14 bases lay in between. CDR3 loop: CASILTGETGELFF. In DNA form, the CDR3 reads TGTGCCAGCATCCTTACGGGAGAAACCGGGGAGCTGTTTTTT.

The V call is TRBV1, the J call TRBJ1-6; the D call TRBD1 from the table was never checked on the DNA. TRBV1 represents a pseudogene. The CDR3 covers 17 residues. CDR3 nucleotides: TGCACCAGCAGCCAAGAGGTCCAGGGAATGATAGGTTCACCCCTCCACTTT. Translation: CTSSQEVQGMIGSPLHF.

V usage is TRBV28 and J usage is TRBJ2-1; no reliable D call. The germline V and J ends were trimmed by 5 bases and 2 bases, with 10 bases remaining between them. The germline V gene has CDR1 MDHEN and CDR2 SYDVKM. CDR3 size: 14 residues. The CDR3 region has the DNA TGTGCCAGCAGTCCCACCGTCACCTACAATGAGCAGTTCTTC. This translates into CASSPTVTYNEQFF.

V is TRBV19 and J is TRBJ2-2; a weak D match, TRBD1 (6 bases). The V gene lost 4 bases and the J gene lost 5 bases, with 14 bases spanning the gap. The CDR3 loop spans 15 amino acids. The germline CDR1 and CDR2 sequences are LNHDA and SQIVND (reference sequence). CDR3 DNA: TGTGCCAGTAGTACCCACATTACAGGGACCGGGGAGCTGTTTTTT. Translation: CASSTHITGTGELFF.

This CDR3 reads CSVAGRASEQYF. In nucleotides, the CDR3 is TGCAGCGTTGCAGGCAGGGCCAGCGAGCAGTACTTC. This chain links TRBV29-1 with TRBJ2-7; D may be TRBD1 (5 bases). The CDR3 covers 12 residues. Germline CDR1 reads SQVTM; CDR2 reads ANQGSEA. Between the trimmed V and J ends, which lost 4 bases and 6 bases, there was a span of 13 bases.

The CDR3 region has the DNA TGTGCCAGCAGCTATAGCGGGAGGCATGAGCAGTTCTTC. This sequence encodes CASSYSGRHEQFF. The rearrangement links TRBV7-9 to TRBJ2-1; 10 bases are a match to TRBD2. In germline, CDR1 is SEHNR, CDR2 FQNEAQ (reference sequence). CDR3 size: 13 residues. With V trimmed by 4 bases and J by 8 bases, 2 bases remained unmatched. The whole variable domain, remainder taken from reference TRBV7-9 and TRBJ2-1, is DTGVSQNPRHKITKRGQNVTFRCDPISEHNRLYWYRQTLGQGPEFLTYFQNEAQLEKSRLLSDRFSAERPKGSFSTLEIQRTEQGDSAMYLCASSYSGRHEQFFGPGTRLTVL.

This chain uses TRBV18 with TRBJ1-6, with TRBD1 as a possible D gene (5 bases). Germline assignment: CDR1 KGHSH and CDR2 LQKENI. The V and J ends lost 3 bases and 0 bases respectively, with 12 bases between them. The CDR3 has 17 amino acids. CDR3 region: CASSPNRQGSYNSPLHF. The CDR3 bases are TGTGCCAGCTCACCTAATAGGCAGGGCTCCTATAATTCACCCCTCCACTTT.

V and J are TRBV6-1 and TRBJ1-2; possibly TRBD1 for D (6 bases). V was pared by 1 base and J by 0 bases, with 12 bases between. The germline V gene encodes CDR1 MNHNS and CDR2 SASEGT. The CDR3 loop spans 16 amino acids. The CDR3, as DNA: TGTGCCAGCAGTGAAGGGGTGACAGGAGCTAACTATGGCTACACCTTC. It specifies CASSEGVTGANYGYTF.

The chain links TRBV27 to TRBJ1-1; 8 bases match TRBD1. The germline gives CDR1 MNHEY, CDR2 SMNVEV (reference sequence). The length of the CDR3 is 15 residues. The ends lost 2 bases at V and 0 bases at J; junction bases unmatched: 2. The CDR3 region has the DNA TGTGCCAGCAGTTTAGACAGGGGCATGAACACTGAAGCTTTCTTT. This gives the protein CASSLDRGMNTEAFF.

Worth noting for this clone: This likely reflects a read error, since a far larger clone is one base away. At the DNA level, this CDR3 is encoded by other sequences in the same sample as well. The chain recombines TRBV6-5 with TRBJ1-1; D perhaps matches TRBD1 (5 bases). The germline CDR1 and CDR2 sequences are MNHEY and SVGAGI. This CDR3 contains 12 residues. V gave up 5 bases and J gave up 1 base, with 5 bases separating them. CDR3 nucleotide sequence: TGTGCCAGCAGTCAGGGGAACACTGAAGCTTTCTTT. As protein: CASSQGNTEAFF.

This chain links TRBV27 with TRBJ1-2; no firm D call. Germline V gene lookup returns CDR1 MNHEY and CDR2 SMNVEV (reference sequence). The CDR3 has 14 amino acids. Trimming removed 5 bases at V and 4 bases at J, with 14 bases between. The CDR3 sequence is CASSPGVMVYGYTF. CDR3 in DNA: TGTGCCAGCAGTCCCGGGGTAATGGTCTATGGCTACACCTTC.

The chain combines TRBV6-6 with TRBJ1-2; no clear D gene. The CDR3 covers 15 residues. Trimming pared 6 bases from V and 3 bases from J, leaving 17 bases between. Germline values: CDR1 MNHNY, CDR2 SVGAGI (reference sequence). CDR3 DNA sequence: TGTGCCAGCAGAGGACGCGGGGAATATTACTATGGCTACACCTTC. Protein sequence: CASRGRGEYYYGYTF.

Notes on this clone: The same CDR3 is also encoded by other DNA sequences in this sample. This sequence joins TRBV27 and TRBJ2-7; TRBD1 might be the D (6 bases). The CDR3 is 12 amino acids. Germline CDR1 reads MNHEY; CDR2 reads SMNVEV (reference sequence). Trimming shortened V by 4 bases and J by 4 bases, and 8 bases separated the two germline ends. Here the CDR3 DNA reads TGTGCCAGCAGTTCTACAGGGTACGAGCAGTACTTC. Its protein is CASSSTGYEQYF.

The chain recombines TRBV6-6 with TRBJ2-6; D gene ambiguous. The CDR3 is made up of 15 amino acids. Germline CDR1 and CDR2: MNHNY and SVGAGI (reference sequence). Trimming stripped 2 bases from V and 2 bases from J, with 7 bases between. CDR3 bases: TGTGCCAGCAGTTACGTAGGGACTGGGGCCAACGTCCTGACTTTC. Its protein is CASSYVGTGANVLTF.

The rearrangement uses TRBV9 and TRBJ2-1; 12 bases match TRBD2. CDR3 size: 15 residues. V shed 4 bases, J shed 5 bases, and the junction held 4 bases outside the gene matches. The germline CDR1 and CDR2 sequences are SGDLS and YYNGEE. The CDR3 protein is CASSPWTSGNNEQFF. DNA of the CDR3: TGTGCCAGCAGCCCTTGGACTAGCGGGAACAATGAGCAGTTCTTC.

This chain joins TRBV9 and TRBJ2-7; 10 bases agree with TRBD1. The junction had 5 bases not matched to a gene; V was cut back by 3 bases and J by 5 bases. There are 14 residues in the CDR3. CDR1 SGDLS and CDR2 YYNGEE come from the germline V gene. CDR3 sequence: CASSAGTGVDEQYF. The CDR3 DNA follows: TGTGCCAGCAGCGCCGGGACAGGGGTCGACGAGCAGTACTTC.

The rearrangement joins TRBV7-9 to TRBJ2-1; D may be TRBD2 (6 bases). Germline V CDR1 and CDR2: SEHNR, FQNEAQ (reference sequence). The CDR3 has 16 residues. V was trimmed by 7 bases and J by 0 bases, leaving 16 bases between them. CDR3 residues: CASKPGLESSYNEQFF. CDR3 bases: TGTGCCAGCAAACCGGGACTGGAAAGCTCCTACAATGAGCAGTTCTTC.

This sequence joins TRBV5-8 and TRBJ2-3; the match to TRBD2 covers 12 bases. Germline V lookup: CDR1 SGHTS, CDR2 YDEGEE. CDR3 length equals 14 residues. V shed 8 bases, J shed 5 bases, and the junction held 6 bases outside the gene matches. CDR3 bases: TGTGCCAGTGACCTAGCGGGGGGGAGAGATACGCAGTATTTT. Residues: CASDLAGGRDTQYF. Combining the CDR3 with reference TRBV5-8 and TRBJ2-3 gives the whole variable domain EAGVTQSPTHLIKTRGQQATLRCSPISGHTSVYWYQQALGLGLQFLLWYDEGEERNRGNFPPRFSGRQFPNYSSELNVNALELEDSALYLCASDLAGGRDTQYFGPGTRLTVL.

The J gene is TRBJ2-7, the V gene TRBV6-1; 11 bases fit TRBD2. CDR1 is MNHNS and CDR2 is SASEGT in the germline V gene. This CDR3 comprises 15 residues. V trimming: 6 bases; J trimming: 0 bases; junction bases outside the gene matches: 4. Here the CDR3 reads CASRGTSGSSYEQYF. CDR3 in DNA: TGTGCCAGCAGGGGGACTAGCGGAAGCTCCTACGAGCAGTACTTC.

CDR3 loop: CASRWTVKNSPLHF. The CDR3 DNA reads TGCGCCAGCCGTTGGACAGTAAAAAATTCACCCCTCCACTTT. The chain has TRBV5-1 and TRBJ1-6, with a weak D call TRBD1 (6 bases). V lost 7 bases and J lost 7, with 15 bases in between. The CDR3 length is 14 residues. Germline CDR1 is SGHRS and CDR2 is YFSETQ.

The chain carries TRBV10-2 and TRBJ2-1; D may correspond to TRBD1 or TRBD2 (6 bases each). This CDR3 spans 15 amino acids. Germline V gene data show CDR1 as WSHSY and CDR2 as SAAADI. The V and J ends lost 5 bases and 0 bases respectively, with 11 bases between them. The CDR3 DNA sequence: TGCGCCAGCAGTTCGGGGGCCCCCTCCTACAATGAGCAGTTCTTC. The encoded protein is CASSSGAPSYNEQFF.